Listed below are T cell receptor beta chains from one sample, sequenced in a study of preoperative IRX-2 immunotherapy in early breast cancer. Clones were sequenced by immunoSEQ multiplex PCR, and TCRdb holds only the in-frame ones, with some missing. The sample holds approximately 24,000 clones, roughly nine tenths seen once. The sample consisted of tumor tissue, taken after IRX-2 immunotherapy. Receptor source: a human donor with breast cancer. The CDR3 runs from the conserved cysteine through the conserved F or W. A D gene is named only where the DNA matches it firmly. Only some rows state a clone size, as once, few, many or a class for expanded clones.

clone_size,j_call,d_call,v_call,cdr3_nt,cdr3_aa
.,TRBJ2-3,TRBD2,TRBV9,TGTGCCAGCAGCGTAGTTCTAGCGGGGGGGCTGGATACGCAGTATTTT,CASSVVLAGGLDTQYF
.,TRBJ2-3,.,TRBV18,TGTGCCAGCTCACCAGGGCTTGATACGCAGTATTTT,CASSPGLDTQYF
.,TRBJ2-3,TRBD2,TRBV19,TGTGCCAGTACCCCTCTAGCGGGGGCCTCGGCAGATACGCAGTATTTT,CASTPLAGASADTQYF
.,TRBJ1-4,TRBD1,TRBV5-5,TGTGCCAGCAGCCACCGGGACAGGGTCTTAAATGAAAAACTGTTTTTT,CASSHRDRVLNEKLFF
.,TRBJ2-5,TRBD2,TRBV7-6,TGTGCCAGCAGCTTAGGGGGGGGTGAGACCCAGTACTTC,CASSLGGGETQYF
.,TRBJ2-6,.,TRBV25-1,TGTGCCAGCAGTGCGCACTCTGGGGCCAACGTCCTGACTTTC,CASSAHSGANVLTF
.,TRBJ1-2,.,TRBV19,TGTGCCAGTAGTACCCCGGGAGGGAACTATGGCTACACCTTC,CASSTPGGNYGYTF
once,TRBJ1-4,.,TRBV5-4,TGTGCCAGCAGCTTGGGAGCAACTAATGAAAAACTGTTTTTT,CASSLGATNEKLFF
.,TRBJ2-5,TRBD2,TRBV2,TGTGCCAGCAGTGACCCTAGCGGGGGACAGAGCCAAGAGACCCAGTACTTC,CASSDPSGGQSQETQYF
.,TRBJ2-1,.,TRBV2,TGTGCCAGAGGTCGTGGACCCAATGAGCAGTTCTTC,CARGRGPNEQFF
few,TRBJ2-7,.,TRBV29-1,TGCAGCGTAGCCAGCGCGTCGGAGCAGTACTTC,CSVASASEQYF
.,TRBJ1-1,.,TRBV18,TGTGCCAGCGTAGCCTTGAACACTGAAGCTTTCTTT,CASVALNTEAFF
.,TRBJ1-4,.,TRBV11-2,TGTGCCAGCAGACTAAGAGGGGGAGGGGAAAAACTGTTTTTT,CASRLRGGGEKLFF
.,TRBJ2-5,.,TRBV18,TGTGCCAGCTCACCCACCGGTCAGTTGGGCCAAGAGACCCAGTACTTC,CASSPTGQLGQETQYF
once,TRBJ2-5,.,TRBV6-4,TGTGCCACCAAAGGGGGGTTCCAAGAGACCCAGTACTTC,CATKGGFQETQYF
.,TRBJ2-5,TRBD2,TRBV2,TGTGCCAGCAGTGAGCGGCTAGCGGGGGGGACCCAGTACTTC,CASSERLAGGTQYF
.,TRBJ2-6,.,TRBV6-5,TGTGCCAGCAGTTGGGGTCAGGGAACTGGGGCCAACGTCCTGACTTTC,CASSWGQGTGANVLTF
.,TRBJ1-1,.,TRBV11-2,TGTGCCAGCAGCTTAGTAGGGGGAGACACTGAAGCTTTCTTT,CASSLVGGDTEAFF
.,TRBJ2-1,.,TRBV6-4,TGTGCCAGCAGTGACTCAGGGGCTGGGTCCCTCAATGAGCAGTTCTTC,CASSDSGAGSLNEQFF
.,TRBJ1-1,TRBD1,TRBV15,TGTGCCACCAGGGACAGGGTCCGTCGGAACACTGAAGCTTTCTTT,CATRDRVRRNTEAFF
.,TRBJ1-1,TRBD1,TRBV7-8,TGTGCCAGCAGCCGACCGGGACAGGGTGAAACTGAAGCTTTCTTT,CASSRPGQGETEAFF
once,TRBJ1-1,.,TRBV2,TGTGCCAGCAGTCACCCGGGACAAAACACTGAAGCTTTCTTT,CASSHPGQNTEAFF
.,TRBJ1-1,.,TRBV20-1,TGCAGTGCTAGGGGGAACACTGAAGCTTTCTTT,CSARGNTEAFF
.,TRBJ2-1,.,TRBV18,TGTGCCAGCTCACCGGGCAATGAGCAGTTCTTC,CASSPGNEQFF
.,TRBJ2-3,.,TRBV9,TGTGCCAGCAGCGTAGTAGACAGCCGCACAGATACGCAGTATTTT,CASSVVDSRTDTQYF
.,TRBJ2-7,TRBD2,TRBV5-4,TGTGCCAGCAGCTTGGACAGCGGGAGACTAAACGAGCAGTACTTC,CASSLDSGRLNEQYF
.,TRBJ2-3,.,TRBV14,TGTGCCAGCAGCCAAGGTCGCACAGATACGCAGTATTTT,CASSQGRTDTQYF
once,TRBJ1-1,.,TRBV9,TGTGCCAGCAGCGTAGGGGTGGGGCCGAACACTGAAGCTTTCTTT,CASSVGVGPNTEAFF
.,TRBJ2-3,TRBD2,TRBV6-1,TGTGCCAGCAGTGCCCTAGCGGGTAGGTCGGATACGCAGTATTTT,CASSALAGRSDTQYF
.,TRBJ2-3,TRBD2,TRBV2,TGTGCCAGCAGAGGGGCGGGGGGCGCTTCAACTAGCACAGATACGCAGTATTTT,CASRGAGGASTSTDTQYF
.,TRBJ1-2,.,TRBV7-2,TGTGCCAGCAGCCCCGGGACACTAGAACTCTATGGCTACACCTTC,CASSPGTLELYGYTF
medium-sized,TRBJ2-2,.,TRBV25-1,TGTGCCAGCAGTGAATCGGGTGGGGAGCTGTTTTTT,CASSESGGELFF
.,TRBJ1-5,.,TRBV19,TGTGCCAGTAGCCGACTTCGGGATCCCAATCAGCCCCAGCATTTT,CASSRLRDPNQPQHF
.,TRBJ2-1,.,TRBV5-6,TGTGCCAGCAGGAACGGGGATTGGGGAGCCTACAATGAGCAGTTCTTC,CASRNGDWGAYNEQFF
.,TRBJ2-7,TRBD2,TRBV7-8,TGTGCCAGCAGCTTGGGGGTGACTAGCGGGATCGACCACGAGCAGTACTTC,CASSLGVTSGIDHEQYF
.,TRBJ1-1,.,TRBV6-6,TGTGCCAGCAGTTTTACAGGGACTGAAGCTTTCTTT,CASSFTGTEAFF
.,TRBJ2-1,TRBD2,TRBV6-5,TGTGCCAGCAGAACTTTGACTAGCGGGTACAATGAGCAGTTCTTC,CASRTLTSGYNEQFF
few,TRBJ2-4,TRBD2,TRBV11-2,TGTGCCAGCAGCCTACCCGGGACTAGTGGTAAAAACATTCAGTACTTC,CASSLPGTSGKNIQYF
once,TRBJ2-7,TRBD1,TRBV19,TGTGCCAGTAGGTCCACAGGGGGTTACGAGCAGTACTTC,CASRSTGGYEQYF
.,TRBJ1-4,.,TRBV6-1,TGTGCCAGCAGTGAGTACAGAGAGAATGAAAAACTGTTTTTT,CASSEYRENEKLFF
once,TRBJ2-7,.,TRBV15,TGTGCCACCAGCAGAGATGTCAGGGGTTACGAGCAGTACTTC,CATSRDVRGYEQYF
.,TRBJ1-3,.,TRBV7-9,TGTGCCAGCAGCTTACCCAGGGCTGGAAACACCATATATTTT,CASSLPRAGNTIYF
.,TRBJ2-5,.,TRBV7-9,TGTGCCAGCAGCTTAAATTCTGAGACCCAGTACTTC,CASSLNSETQYF
.,TRBJ1-4,.,TRBV2,TGTGCCAGCACCCGCGGAACTAATGAAAAACTGTTTTTT,CASTRGTNEKLFF
once,TRBJ2-1,.,TRBV5-1,TGCGCCAGCAGCTTGGGCCCGACAGGTACCAATGAGCAGTTCTTC,CASSLGPTGTNEQFF
.,TRBJ2-7,.,TRBV11-3,TGTGCCAGCAGCCATGGGACCGGAACCTACGAGCAGTACTTC,CASSHGTGTYEQYF
.,TRBJ1-4,.,TRBV19,TGTGCCAGTAGTCCCCCCCAGGTGGGCGAAAAACTGTTTTTT,CASSPPQVGEKLFF
.,TRBJ1-6,.,TRBV5-1,TGCGCCAGCAGCTTGGCGGGGCCTGGTTCACCCCTCCACTTT,CASSLAGPGSPLHF